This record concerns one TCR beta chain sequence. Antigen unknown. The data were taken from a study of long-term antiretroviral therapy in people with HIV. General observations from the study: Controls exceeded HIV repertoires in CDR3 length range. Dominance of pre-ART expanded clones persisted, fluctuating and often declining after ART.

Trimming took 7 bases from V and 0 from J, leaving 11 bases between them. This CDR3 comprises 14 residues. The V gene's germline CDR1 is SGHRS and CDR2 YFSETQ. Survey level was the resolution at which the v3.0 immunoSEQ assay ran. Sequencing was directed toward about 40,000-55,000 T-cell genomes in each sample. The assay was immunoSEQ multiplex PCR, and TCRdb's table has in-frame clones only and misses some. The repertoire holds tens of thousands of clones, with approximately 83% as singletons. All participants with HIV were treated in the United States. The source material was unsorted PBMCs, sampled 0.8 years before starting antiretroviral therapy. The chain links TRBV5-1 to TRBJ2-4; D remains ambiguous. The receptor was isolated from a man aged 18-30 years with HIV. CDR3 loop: CASRIGLAKNIQYF. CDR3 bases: TGCGCCAGCCGTATCGGTTTAGCCAAAAACATTCAGTACTTC.